The next 3 T cell receptor beta chains were all read from a single sample in a study of cytomegalovirus exposure and HLA in healthy donors. Use of 60 Vbeta and 13 Jbeta primers characterized the PCR. TCRdb keeps only in-frame clones here, not all; method: immunoSEQ multiplex PCR. The sample holds some 150,000 clones, over 75% seen once. Specimen: PBMCs. These receptors were obtained from a female donor in good health and CMV-seronegative.

The chain links TRBV7-6 to TRBJ1-4; D is unresolved. Trimming removed 1 base from V and 2 bases from J, with 5 bases in between. In germline, CDR1 is SGHVS, CDR2 FNYEAQ. The CDR3 runs to 14 residues. CDR3 amino acids: CASSLVGTNEKLFF. CDR3 nucleotide sequence: TGTGCCAGCAGCTTAGTGGGCACTAATGAAAAACTGTTTTTT.

CDR3 DNA sequence: TGTGCCTCAAGGACAGGGGGGACCGGGGAGCTGTTTTTT. Protein product: CASRTGGTGELFF. This chain links TRBV19 with TRBJ2-2; TRBD1 aligns across 10 bases. Unmatched junction bases numbered 5, after V lost 11 bases and J lost 5 bases. CDR1 is LNHDA and CDR2 is SQIVND in the germline V gene (reference sequence). The CDR3 runs 13 residues.

This clone has a handful of counts. The chain has TRBV5-1 and TRBJ2-1, with TRBD2 matching over 13 bases. Germline CDR1 and CDR2: SGHRS and YFSETQ. V was clipped by 2 bases and J by 9 bases; unmatched bases: 5. CDR3 length: 15 amino acids. CDR3 sequence: CASSLLGLAGAEQFF. The CDR3 nucleotides are TGCGCCAGCAGCTTACTCGGACTAGCGGGAGCTGAGCAGTTCTTC.